These T cell receptor beta chains were read from a single sample in a study of T cells in Graves' hyperthyroidism and ophthalmopathy. TCRdb reanalysed the multiplex PCR reads using MiXCR and keeps one entry per CDR3 protein. The table records 650,000 to 700,000 distinct CDR3 sequences, roughly a sixth of them present only once. The sample comprised blood. Every receptor here comes from a man between 45 and 60 years old with Graves' hyperthyroidism. CDR3s include the opening cysteine and the closing phenylalanine or tryptophan. D genes are given only for firm matches. Some rows mark clone size as missing; the rest say once, few, many or name a class of expanded clone.

D,J,V,size,CDR3,DNA
TRBD1,TRBJ2-3,TRBV6-5,few,CASSYSAQTGQGLHTQYF,TGTGCCAGCAGTTACTCGGCGCAAACGGGACAGGGCCTACATACGCAGTATTTT
-,TRBJ1-2,TRBV12-3/TRBV12-4,few,CASSLESGLNGYTF,TGTGCCAGCAGTTTAGAATCAGGTTTGAATGGCTACACCTTC
TRBD1,TRBJ1-1,TRBV7-9,-,CASSSRTGSIPEAFF,TGTGCCAGCAGCTCTCGGACAGGGAGCATCCCTGAAGCTTTCTTT
TRBD2,TRBJ2-3,TRBV5-1,-,CASSFPKNGTSGTDTQYF,TGCGCCAGCAGCTTTCCCAAAAACGGGACTAGCGGGACAGATACGCAGTATTTT
TRBD1,TRBJ2-1,TRBV6-1,many,CASSDPTGTGVNEQFF,TGTGCCAGCAGTGATCCAACCGGGACAGGGGTGAATGAGCAGTTCTTC
-,TRBJ2-7,TRBV6-1,few,CASTTGHLGGEQYF,TGTGCCAGCACCACGGGACACCTCGGGGGGGAGCAGTACTTC
TRBD1,TRBJ2-3,TRBV12-3/TRBV12-4,many,CASSSTQGADTQYF,TGTGCCAGCAGTTCCACACAGGGGGCAGATACGCAGTATTTT
-,TRBJ1-1,TRBV6-2/TRBV6-3,-,CASTDRRNTEAFF,TGTGCCAGCACCGACAGACGGAACACTGAAGCTTTCTTT
-,TRBJ1-5,TRBV28,few,CASSLFDSGNQPQHF,TGTGCCAGCAGTTTGTTCGATTCTGGCAATCAGCCCCAGCATTTT
TRBD2,TRBJ2-7,TRBV12-3/TRBV12-4,many,CASSPGSGLAGYEQYF,TGTGCCAGCAGCCCGGGGAGCGGACTAGCGGGTTACGAGCAGTACTTC
-,TRBJ2-7,TRBV3-1,few,CASRKGGGSVQYF,TGTGCCAGCAGAAAAGGGGGGGGGTCTGTGCAGTACTTC
TRBD2,TRBJ2-7,TRBV29-1,many,CSVEAGHRGGEQYF,TGCAGCGTTGAAGCGGGACACCGGGGGGGCGAGCAGTACTTC
-,TRBJ1-1,TRBV19,few,CASKKDILNTEAFF,TGTGCCAGTAAAAAAGACATACTGAACACTGAAGCTTTCTTT
TRBD1,TRBJ1-1,TRBV28,many,CASPDRGSHMNTEAFF,TGTGCCAGCCCTGACAGGGGGAGTCACATGAACACTGAAGCTTTCTTT
TRBD1,TRBJ1-5,TRBV28,few,CASSSGQGRYQPQHF,TGTGCCAGCAGTTCGGGACAGGGACGGTATCAGCCCCAGCATTTT
TRBD1,TRBJ1-2,TRBV28,-,CASSSPTGVGDGYTF,TGTGCCAGCAGCTCCCCTACAGGGGTAGGGGATGGCTACACCTTC
TRBD1,TRBJ2-2,TRBV7-9,many,CASSIGGQGFSGELFF,TGTGCCAGCAGCATAGGCGGACAGGGTTTTTCCGGGGAGCTGTTTTTT
TRBD2,TRBJ2-1,TRBV7-9,-,CASSFRTSGKGGEQFF,TGTGCCAGCAGCTTCCGGACTAGCGGGAAGGGGGGTGAGCAGTTCTTC
TRBD1,TRBJ1-3,TRBV19,many,CASSPARQGSSGNTIYF,TGTGCCAGTAGTCCAGCCAGACAGGGCTCCTCTGGAAACACCATATATTTT
-,TRBJ1-2,TRBV6-6,many,CASSYTWGKREGYGYTF,TGTGCCAGCAGTTACACATGGGGGAAAAGGGAGGGATATGGCTACACCTTC
-,TRBJ2-7,TRBV20-1,-,CSASRENYEQYF,TGCAGTGCCAGCAGGGAAAACTACGAGCAGTACTTC
TRBD1,TRBJ2-7,TRBV30,few,CAWEGTGATSYEQYF,TGTGCCTGGGAAGGGACAGGGGCCACCTCCTACGAGCAGTACTTC
TRBD1,TRBJ2-1,TRBV12-3/TRBV12-4,many,CASSSIRDSLNEQFF,TGTGCCAGCAGTTCAATCCGGGACAGTCTCAATGAGCAGTTCTTC
TRBD2,TRBJ2-1,TRBV28,many,CASSLPTSGAYNEQFF,TGTGCCAGCAGTTTACCGACTAGCGGGGCGTACAATGAGCAGTTCTTC
-,TRBJ2-5,TRBV3-1,few,CASSPSSAQETQYF,TGTGCCAGCAGCCCTTCTAGCGCCCAAGAGACCCAGTACTTC
TRBD2,TRBJ2-1,TRBV11-2,many,CASSLELAGAYNEQFF,TGTGCCAGCAGCTTAGAGTTAGCGGGAGCGTACAATGAGCAGTTCTTC
-,TRBJ1-2,TRBV30,-,CAWTLRGRENYGYTF,TGTGCCTGGACGTTACGGGGACGGGAAAACTATGGCTACACCTTC
-,TRBJ1-1,TRBV12-3/TRBV12-4,-,CASTLSGRTEAFF,TGTGCCAGCACCCTAAGCGGGAGAACTGAAGCTTTCTTT
-,TRBJ2-3,TRBV28,many,CASSSAGRPFSTDTQYF,TGTGCCAGCAGTTCAGCGGGTCGCCCTTTTAGCACAGATACGCAGTATTTT
-,TRBJ2-7,TRBV7-9,many,CASSLVVYEQYF,TGTGCCAGCAGCTTAGTAGTCTACGAGCAGTACTTC
TRBD1,TRBJ1-6,TRBV30,many,CAWSFYDRGSSPLHF,TGTGCCTGGAGTTTCTACGACAGGGGTAGTTCACCCCTCCACTTT
-,TRBJ2-5,TRBV7-9,many,CASSRVGGSQETQYF,TGTGCCAGCAGTCGAGTTGGGGGGTCCCAAGAGACCCAGTACTTC
TRBD1,TRBJ2-7,TRBV5-1,many,CASSPTGTGSYEQYF,TGCGCCAGCAGCCCAACCGGGACAGGCTCCTACGAGCAGTACTTC
-,TRBJ1-5,TRBV28,many,CASSLRDGQPQHF,TGTGCCAGCAGTTTACGCGATGGTCAGCCCCAGCATTTT
TRBD2,TRBJ2-7,TRBV28,-,CATVGLAGGPPREQYF,TGTGCCACAGTTGGACTAGCGGGAGGGCCACCGCGCGAGCAGTACTTC
TRBD2,TRBJ2-3,TRBV2,many,CASRGGRATSTDTQYF,TGTGCCAGCCGAGGCGGGAGGGCCACTAGCACAGATACGCAGTATTTT
-,TRBJ2-1,TRBV3-1,-,CASSPRRERTEQFF,TGTGCCAGCAGCCCGAGACGGGAGAGGACTGAGCAGTTCTTC
TRBD1,TRBJ1-2,TRBV6-2/TRBV6-3,many,CASNPGTATNYGYTF,TGTGCCAGCAACCCAGGGACAGCGACTAACTATGGCTACACCTTC
TRBD1,TRBJ2-1,TRBV28,few,CASSGTGTGGNEQFF,TGTGCCAGCAGTGGGACCGGGACAGGGGGTAATGAGCAGTTCTTC
-,TRBJ1-1,TRBV5-8,many,CASSWVTGMNTEAFF,TGTGCCAGCAGCTGGGTAACTGGGATGAACACTGAAGCTTTCTTT